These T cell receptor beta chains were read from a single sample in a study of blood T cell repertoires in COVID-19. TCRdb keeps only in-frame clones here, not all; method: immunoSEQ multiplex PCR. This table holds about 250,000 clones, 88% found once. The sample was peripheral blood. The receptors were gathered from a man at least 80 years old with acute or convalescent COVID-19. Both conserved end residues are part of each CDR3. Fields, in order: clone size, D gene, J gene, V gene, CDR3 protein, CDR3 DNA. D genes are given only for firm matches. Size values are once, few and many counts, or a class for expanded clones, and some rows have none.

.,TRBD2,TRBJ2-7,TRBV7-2,CASSLSGSGEQYF,TGTGCCAGCAGCTTAAGCGGGAGTGGGGAGCAGTACTTC
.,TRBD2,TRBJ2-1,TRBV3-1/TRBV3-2,CASSQPAGRNEQFF,TGTGCCAGCAGCCAACCAGCGGGGCGCAATGAGCAGTTCTTC
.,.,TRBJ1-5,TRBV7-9,CARPGAQPQHF,TGTGCCCGTCCAGGGGCTCAGCCCCAGCATTTT
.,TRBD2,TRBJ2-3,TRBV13,CASSLRTSGGLGTDTQYF,TGTGCCAGCAGCCTTCGGACTAGCGGGGGGCTTGGCACAGATACGCAGTATTTT
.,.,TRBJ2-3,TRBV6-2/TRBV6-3,CASSFLVSLNSGTDTQYF,TGTGCCAGCAGTTTTCTAGTTTCCCTTAATAGTGGCACAGATACGCAGTATTTT
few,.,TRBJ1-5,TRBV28,CASKSSNQPQHF,TGTGCCAGCAAATCAAGCAATCAGCCCCAGCATTTT
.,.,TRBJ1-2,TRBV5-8,CASSLRYESGYTF,TGTGCCAGCAGCTTGCGTTATGAGAGTGGCTACACCTTC
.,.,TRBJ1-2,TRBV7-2,CASSLGRANYGYTF,TGTGCCAGCAGCTTAGGCAGGGCTAACTATGGCTACACCTTC
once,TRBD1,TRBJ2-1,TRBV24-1,CATSAPPGQGAYEQFF,TGTGCCACCAGTGCCCCCCCGGGACAGGGGGCTTATGAGCAGTTCTTC
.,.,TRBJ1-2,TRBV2,CASIEGGASNGYTF,TGTGCCAGCATCGAAGGGGGGGCTAGTAATGGCTACACCTTC
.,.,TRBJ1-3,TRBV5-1,CASSLEVGSTIYF,TGCGCCAGCAGCTTGGAGGTCGGGAGCACCATATATTTT
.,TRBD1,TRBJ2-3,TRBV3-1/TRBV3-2,CASSRSGGSTDTQYF,TGTGCCAGCAGCCGCTCAGGGGGAAGCACAGATACGCAGTATTTT
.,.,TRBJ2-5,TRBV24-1,CATSDFTLSGKETQYF,TGTGCCACCAGTGATTTCACGCTTTCGGGTAAAGAGACCCAGTACTTC
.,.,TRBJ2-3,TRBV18,CASSPATGSTDTQYF,TGTGCCAGCTCACCAGCTACCGGGAGCACAGATACGCAGTATTTT
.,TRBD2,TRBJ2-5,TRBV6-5,CASSYSGSGGEETQYF,TGTGCCAGCAGTTACTCGGGTAGCGGGGGAGAAGAGACCCAGTACTTC
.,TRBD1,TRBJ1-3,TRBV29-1,CSGQGALGNTIYF,TGCAGCGGCCAGGGGGCGCTTGGAAACACCATATATTTT
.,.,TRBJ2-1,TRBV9,CASSVGQGNEQFF,TGTGCCAGCAGCGTAGGGCAGGGCAATGAGCAGTTCTTC
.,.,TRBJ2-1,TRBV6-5,CASSYDWSSYNEQFF,TGTGCCAGCAGTTACGACTGGAGCTCCTACAATGAGCAGTTCTTC
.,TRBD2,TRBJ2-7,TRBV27,CASSYSGGRVVGEQYF,TGTGCCAGCAGTTACAGCGGCGGGAGAGTCGTCGGCGAGCAGTACTTC
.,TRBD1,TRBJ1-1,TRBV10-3,CAIRVGQGNTEAFF,TGTGCCATCAGGGTCGGACAGGGGAACACTGAAGCTTTCTTT
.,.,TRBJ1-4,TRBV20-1,CSAPGGEKLFF,TGCAGTGCCCCGGGGGGGGAAAAACTGTTTTTT
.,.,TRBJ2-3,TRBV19,CASSNSGDTQYF,TGTGCCAGTAGTAACTCGGGAGATACGCAGTATTTT
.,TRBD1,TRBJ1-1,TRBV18,CASSGQGALAEAFF,TGTGCCAGCTCAGGACAGGGGGCGTTAGCTGAAGCTTTCTTT
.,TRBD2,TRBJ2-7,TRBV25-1,CASSGTSGSSYEQYF,TGTGCCAGCAGTGGAACTAGCGGGTCCTCCTACGAGCAGTACTTC
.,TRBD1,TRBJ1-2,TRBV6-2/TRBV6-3,CASSWAGGRRTYGYTF,TGTGCCAGCAGTTGGGCAGGGGGGCGGAGGACCTATGGCTACACCTTC
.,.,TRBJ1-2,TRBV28,CASSRQRTEDHYGYTF,TGTGCCAGCAGTCGCCAACGGACGGAGGATCACTATGGCTACACCTTC
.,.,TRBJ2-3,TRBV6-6,CASSGLGGYNTDTQYF,TGTGCCAGCTCAGGTCTCGGCGGGTATAACACAGATACGCAGTATTTT
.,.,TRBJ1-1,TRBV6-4,CASSPSPGRITEAFF,TGTGCCAGCAGTCCCTCGCCGGGGAGGATCACTGAAGCTTTCTTT
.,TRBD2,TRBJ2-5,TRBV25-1,CASSERGTSRETQYF,TGTGCCAGCAGTGAAAGGGGGACTAGTAGGGAGACCCAGTACTTC
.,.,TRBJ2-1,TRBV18,CASSPEVEQFF,TGTGCCAGCTCACCCGAGGTTGAGCAGTTCTTC
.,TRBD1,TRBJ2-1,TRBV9,CASSRDSSSSYNEQFF,TGTGCCAGCAGCCGGGACAGTTCTAGCTCCTACAATGAGCAGTTCTTC
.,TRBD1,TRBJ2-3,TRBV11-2,CASSLQGAVSTDTQYF,TGTGCCAGCAGCTTACAGGGGGCCGTAAGCACAGATACGCAGTATTTT
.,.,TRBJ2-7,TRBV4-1,CASSQGRQAGSSYEQYF,TGCGCCAGCAGCCAAGGGAGGCAGGCCGGAAGCTCCTACGAGCAGTACTTC
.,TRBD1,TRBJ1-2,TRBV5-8,CASSPTGEDGYTF,TGTGCCAGCAGCCCTACAGGGGAGGATGGCTACACCTTC
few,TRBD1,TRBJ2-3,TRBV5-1,CASRAEAGGWDTQYF,TGCGCCAGCAGGGCGGAGGCAGGGGGCTGGGATACGCAGTATTTT
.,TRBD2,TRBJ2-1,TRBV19,CASSLTSGSANEQFF,TGTGCCAGTAGTCTAACTAGCGGGAGTGCGAATGAGCAGTTCTTC
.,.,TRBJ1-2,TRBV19,CASNFHRDRIGGGYTF,TGTGCCAGTAACTTCCACAGGGATCGGATCGGCGGAGGCTACACCTTC
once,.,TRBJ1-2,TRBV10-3,CAISEPGQYYGYTF,TGTGCCATCAGTGAGCCGGGTCAATACTATGGCTACACCTTC
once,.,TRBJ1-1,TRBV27,CASSRSGTEAFF,TGTGCCAGCAGTCGGTCGGGCACTGAAGCTTTCTTT
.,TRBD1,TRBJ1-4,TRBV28,CASIPIGQGTEKLFF,TGTGCCAGCATCCCAATCGGACAGGGGACTGAAAAACTGTTTTTT
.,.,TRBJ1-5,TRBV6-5,CASDPSGGYQPQHF,TGTGCCAGCGACCCCAGTGGAGGGTATCAGCCCCAGCATTTT
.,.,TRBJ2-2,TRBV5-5,CASSLVTANTGELFF,TGTGCCAGCAGCTTGGTGACTGCGAACACCGGGGAGTTGTTTTTT
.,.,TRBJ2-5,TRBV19,CASSNTGYQETQYF,TGTGCCAGTAGTAATACAGGGTACCAAGAGACCCAGTACTTC
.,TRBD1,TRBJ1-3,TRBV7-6,CASSLGQGAGNTIYF,TGTGCCAGCAGCCTCGGACAGGGAGCTGGAAACACCATATATTTT
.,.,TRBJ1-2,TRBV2,CASTYRQANYGYTF,TGTGCCAGCACCTACAGACAGGCTAACTATGGCTACACCTTC
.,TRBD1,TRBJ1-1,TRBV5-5,CASSSPDRVNTEAFF,TGTGCCAGCAGCTCCCCGGACAGGGTAAACACTGAAGCTTTCTTT
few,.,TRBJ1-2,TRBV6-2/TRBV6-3,CASSFLGVSNYGYTF,TGTGCCAGCAGCTTCCTAGGGGTGTCTAACTATGGCTACACCTTC
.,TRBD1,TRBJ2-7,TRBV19,CASTQTGGSHEQYF,TGTGCCAGTACTCAGACAGGGGGCAGTCACGAGCAGTACTTC